A single sample gave rise to the 3 T cell receptor beta chains below, sequenced in a study of shared clonotypes between healthy human individuals. Here immunoSEQ multiplex PCR was the method, and the copy in TCRdb shows in-frame clones only, minus some. The table includes fewer than 130,000 clones, around 64% detected once. Source material: memory CD8+ T cells sorted from blood. This sample's subset: CD45RO+ cells pooled with CCR7-negative TemRA cells. The receptors stem from a woman aged 25 to 39 in good health.

The chain recombines TRBV6-6 with TRBJ2-7; D is perhaps TRBD1 (6 bases). The germline CDR1 and CDR2 sequences are MNHNY and SVGAGI (reference sequence). V lost 6 bases to trimming and J lost 5 bases, with 17 bases between them. The CDR3 length is 14 residues. The CDR3 loop reads CASSRGQPPNEQYF. CDR3 in DNA: TGTGCCAGCAGCCGGGGACAACCACCAAACGAGCAGTACTTC.

This sequence joins TRBV25-1 and TRBJ2-1; tentatively, D is TRBD2 (6 bases). This CDR3 region has 15 residues. V lost 5 bases and J 2 bases, leaving 13 bases between the germline ends. Germline CDR1 reads MGHDK; CDR2 reads SYGVNS. Here the CDR3 reads CASSSITGAYNEQFF. CDR3 nucleotide sequence: TGTGCCAGCAGTTCAATAACGGGGGCCTACAATGAGCAGTTCTTC.

This chain connects TRBV7-2 to TRBJ1-3; D remains unclear. This CDR3 region has 12 residues. CDR1 SGHTA and CDR2 FQGNSA come from the germline V gene. Between the trimmed V and J ends, which lost 5 bases and 5 bases, there was a span of 7 bases. The CDR3 region is CASSQTRNTIYF. The CDR3 region has the DNA TGTGCCAGCAGCCAGACCCGAAACACCATATATTTT.